The 22 T cell receptor beta chains below were found in one sample sequenced in a study of T-cell reconstitution after alpha-beta-depleted transplantation in children. Preparing the TCRbeta library involved the use of unique molecular identifiers. TCRdb processed the PCR reads anew with MiXCR; each CDR3 protein has one entry. This table has 540,000 or so distinct CDR3 sequences, more than 20% appearing once. The specimen comprised PBMCs, mostly from graft donor cells, sampled 360 days after TCRalphabeta/CD19-depleted stem cell transplant. These receptors came from a boy less than two years old who had a stem cell transplant for acute myeloid leukemia, so the T cells may come from the graft donor.

The V and J genes are TRBV7-2 and TRBJ1-3; D not resolved. There are 13 residues in the CDR3. CDR1 is SGHTA, CDR2 FQGNSA, per germline. Trimming shortened V by 0 bases and J by 9 bases, and 9 bases separated the two germline ends. The CDR3 nucleotides read TGTGCCAGCAGCTTAGCGGAGGGATCCACCATATATTTT. It codes for CASSLAEGSTIYF.

The CDR3 protein is CSARGQYPYEQYF. Here the CDR3 DNA reads TGCAGTGCTAGGGGACAGTACCCCTACGAGCAGTACTTC. The rearrangement joins TRBV20-1 to TRBJ2-7; TRBD1 matches at 7 bases. This CDR3 contains 13 residues. V lost 3 bases and J lost 2; bases outside the gene matches: 4. Per germline, CDR1 DFQATT and CDR2 SNEGSKA (reference sequence).

The V and J genes are TRBV12-3 or TRBV12-4 and TRBJ2-7; D is ambiguous. The CDR3 has 14 amino acids. Trimming shortened V by 6 bases and J by 3 bases, and 15 bases separated the two germline ends. The chain's CDR3 is CASRPAGVYYEQYF. In DNA, the CDR3 is TGTGCCAGCAGGCCCGCTGGAGTTTACTACGAGCAGTACTTC.

At least ten counts were recorded for this clonotype. The chain joins TRBV7-9 to TRBJ2-5, with 7 bases aligning to TRBD1. Per the germline V gene, CDR1 is SEHNR and CDR2 is FQNEAQ (reference sequence). The V and J ends lost 5 bases and 4 bases, in that order; junction bases with no gene match: 7. This CDR3 contains 14 residues. CDR3 amino acids: CASSEDRERETQYF. The CDR3 region has the DNA TGTGCCAGCAGCGAAGACAGGGAGAGAGAGACCCAGTACTTC.

J is TRBJ2-7 and V is TRBV15; the D gene is possibly TRBD2 (5 bases). Germline CDR1 and CDR2: LNHNV and YYDKDF (reference sequence). The V end was cut by 4 bases, the J end by 3 bases, with 10 bases between. CDR3 size: 13 residues. CDR3 region: CATSTQLVYEQYF. CDR3 bases: TGTGCCACCAGCACCCAACTAGTCTACGAGCAGTACTTC.

This clonotype was observed at least ten times. The chain joins TRBV6-5 to TRBJ2-2; 9 bases line up with TRBD1. The CDR3 extends over 15 amino acids. CDR1 MNHEY and CDR2 SVGAGI come from the germline V gene. After removal of 2 bases from V and 4 bases from J, the junction contained 2 bases not matched to a gene. The CDR3 loop is CASSYGTGITGELFF. In DNA, the CDR3 is TGTGCCAGCAGTTACGGGACAGGGATCACCGGGGAGCTGTTTTTT.

The rearrangement links TRBV5-1 to TRBJ2-1, with 7 nucleotides matching TRBD2. The germline CDR1 and CDR2 sequences are SGHRS and YFSETQ. The CDR3 extends over 13 amino acids. Trimming at V came to 3 bases and at J to 11 bases, leaving 8 bases not matched to a gene. CDR3: CASSSAGGTKQFF. DNA for the CDR3: TGCGCCAGCAGCTCGGCCGGAGGGACTAAGCAGTTCTTC.

This clonotype turned up a few times. J is TRBJ2-5 and V is TRBV7-2; 9 bases map to TRBD1. CDR3 size: 16 residues. The trim removed 4 bases at V and 3 bases at J, leaving 9 bases unmatched. The germline gives CDR1 SGHTA, CDR2 FQGNSA. CDR3: CASSSVGGTGKETQYF. The CDR3 bases are TGTGCCAGCAGCTCCGTAGGGGGGACAGGGAAAGAGACCCAGTACTTC.

The genes are TRBV5-6 and TRBJ1-5, with D perhaps TRBD1 (6 bases). V was cut by 6 bases and J by 9 bases, with 19 bases left in between. Germline V gene sequence: CDR1 SGHDT, CDR2 YYEEEE. The CDR3 runs 14 residues. The CDR3 sequence: CASTYGWRGRPQHF. For the CDR3, the DNA is TGTGCCAGCACCTATGGGTGGAGGGGGAGGCCCCAGCATTTT.

The chain links TRBV15 to TRBJ2-7; 8 bases align to TRBD1. V shed 5 bases, J shed 3 bases, and the junction held 6 bases outside the gene matches. The CDR3 spans 14 residues. Germline CDR1 is LNHNV and CDR2 is YYDKDF (reference sequence). The CDR3 is CATSWNRGIYEQYF. The CDR3 nucleotides read TGTGCCACCAGCTGGAACAGGGGGATCTACGAGCAGTACTTC.

The chain recombines TRBV29-1 with TRBJ1-1, with 11 nucleotides matching TRBD1. This CDR3 comprises 15 residues. Germline V CDR1 and CDR2: SQVTM, ANQGSEA. V was pared by 4 bases and J by 1 base, with 5 bases of the junction left unmatched. For the CDR3, the DNA is TGCAGCGTTGCCCGGACAGGGGGCGGGAACACTGAAGCTTTCTTT. This sequence encodes CSVARTGGGNTEAFF.

This clonotype came up a few times. V gene TRBV20-1 combines with J gene TRBJ2-1; no firm D call. The V end lost 4 bases, the J end lost 4 bases, and 11 bases lay between the germline ends. Germline CDR1 DFQATT, CDR2 SNEGSKA (reference sequence). The CDR3 length is 13 residues. The CDR3 DNA reads TGCAGTGCTATCCCGGACCATTACAATGAGCAGTTCTTC. It yields the protein CSAIPDHYNEQFF.

The chain joins TRBV7-3 to TRBJ2-1; D is unclear. This CDR3 has 12 amino acids. CDR1 SGHTA and CDR2 FQGTGA come from the germline V gene. Trimming shortened V by 5 bases and J by 5 bases, and 7 bases separated the two germline ends. CDR3 sequence: CASSAANNEQFF. Written as DNA, the CDR3 is TGTGCCAGCAGCGCGGCGAACAATGAGCAGTTCTTC.

The rearrangement uses TRBV15 and TRBJ2-3; a weak D match, TRBD2 (6 bases). Looked up from germline, CDR1 is LNHNV and CDR2 is YYDKDF (reference sequence). Trimming took 4 bases from V and 4 from J, leaving 9 bases between them. The CDR3 extends over 13 amino acids. This CDR3 is CATSTPGADTQYF. CDR3 bases: TGTGCCACCAGCACTCCGGGGGCAGATACGCAGTATTTT. Combining the CDR3 with reference TRBV15 and TRBJ2-3 gives the whole variable domain DAMVIQNPRYQVTQFGKPVTLSCSQTLNHNVMYWYQQKSSQAPKLLFHYYDKDFNNEADTPDNFQSRRPNTSFCFLDIRSPGLGDTAMYLCATSTPGADTQYFGPGTRLTVL.

The chain has TRBV29-1 and TRBJ1-4, with 12 positions matching TRBD1. Germline CDR1 and CDR2: SQVTM and ANQGSEA. Unmatched junction bases numbered 10, after V lost 7 bases and J lost 10 bases. There are 14 residues in the CDR3. CDR3 amino acids: CSAKPGTGGSKLFF. CDR3 DNA sequence: TGCAGCGCCAAGCCCGGGACAGGGGGCTCAAAACTGTTTTTT.

The rearrangement links TRBV21-1 to TRBJ2-1; TRBD1, as called in the table, went unchecked against the DNA. TRBV21-1 is given as a pseudogene. This CDR3 is built from 13 residues. CDR3 amino acids: CASSGQGDNEQFF. In nucleotides, the CDR3 is TGTGCCAGCAGTGGACAGGGGGACAATGAGCAGTTCTTC.

Only a few counts were recorded for this clonotype. The V gene is TRBV6-1, the J gene TRBJ2-5; the match to TRBD1 covers 9 bases. The ends lost 5 bases at V and 5 bases at J; junction bases unmatched: 6. The germline CDR1 and CDR2 sequences are MNHNS and SASEGT. The CDR3 is 14 residues long. The CDR3 reads CASSPTGGTETQYF. As DNA, the CDR3 is TGTGCCAGCAGTCCGACAGGGGGGACGGAGACCCAGTACTTC.

The rearrangement links TRBV7-9 to TRBJ2-1; 8 bases are a match to TRBD1. The CDR3 has 15 residues. Trimming removed 5 bases from V and 8 bases from J; junction bases left unmatched: 11. The germline V gene has CDR1 SEHNR and CDR2 FQNEAQ (reference sequence). Here the CDR3 DNA reads TGTGCCAGCAGCCTGGACAGGGTTTTATTCGATGAGCAGTTCTTC. This encodes CASSLDRVLFDEQFF.

The table lists this clonotype with a few counts. The V gene is TRBV6-5, the J gene TRBJ2-3, with D uncertain. Germline CDR1 is MNHEY and CDR2 is SVGAGI. V gave up 2 bases and J gave up 2 bases, with 5 bases separating them. This CDR3 region has 13 residues. The CDR3 region has the DNA TGTGCCAGCAGTTACAGGGCCACAGATACGCAGTATTTT. Its protein product is CASSYRATDTQYF.

This clonotype came up a few times. The chain recombines TRBV5-1 with TRBJ2-7, with no clear D. In germline, CDR1 is SGHRS, CDR2 YFSETQ. This CDR3 contains 16 residues. The V and J ends lost 0 bases and 1 base respectively, with 14 bases between them. CDR3: CASSLVSDPRSYEQYF. As DNA, the CDR3 is TGCGCCAGCAGCTTGGTGTCGGACCCCAGATCCTACGAGCAGTACTTC.

Only a few counts were recorded for this clonotype. The chain links TRBV20-1 to TRBJ2-2; D possibly corresponds to TRBD1 (6 bases). The CDR3 extends over 14 amino acids. CDR1 and CDR2 from the germline V gene are DFQATT and SNEGSKA (reference sequence). V lost 3 bases and J 2 bases, leaving 10 bases between the germline ends. Here the CDR3 reads CSASRGHNTGELFF. The CDR3 nucleotides are TGCAGTGCTAGCAGGGGCCATAACACCGGGGAGCTGTTTTTT.

This clonotype was picked up many times. The V gene is TRBV12-3 or TRBV12-4, the J gene TRBJ2-3; D is tentatively TRBD1 or TRBD2 (6 bases each). The CDR3 runs to 13 residues. V was cut by 6 bases and J by 6 bases, with 13 bases left in between. CDR3 sequence: CASRSGGMDTQYF. For the CDR3, the DNA is TGTGCCAGCAGGTCCGGGGGCATGGATACGCAGTATTTT.